The entry below gives a single T cell receptor beta chain sequence along with its context. The antigen is not known. Germline assignment: CDR1 KGHSH and CDR2 LQKENI. The V segment lost 5 bases and the J segment 3 bases; nucleotides outside the gene matches: 7. The CDR3 extends over 16 amino acids. This entry is derived from a study of response to subunit inactivated influenza vaccine. Study results and caveats: T cells newly recruited by each seasonal influenza vaccination are few, the authors suggested.

TCRdb analysed the RT-PCR reads with MiXCR anew, one entry per CDR3 protein. Here the sample spans about 240,000 distinct CDR3 sequences, 9.5% to 15% being singletons. The input for sequencing was non-naive T cells sorted from PBMCs, taken around 15 days before vaccination. V and J are TRBV18 and TRBJ2-2; TRBD1 aligns across 9 bases. The receptor comes from a man aged 50-60 years who received an inactivated influenza vaccine. Here the CDR3 reads CASSSRQGGDTGELFF. As DNA, the CDR3 is TGTGCCAGCTCATCCCGACAGGGGGGAGACACCGGGGAGCTGTTTTTT. Together with reference TRBV18 and TRBJ2-2, the CDR3 gives the full variable domain: NAGVMQNPRHLVRRRGQEARLRCSPMKGHSHVYWYRQLPEEGLKFMVYLQKENIIDESGMPKERFSAEFPKEGPSILRIQQVVRGDSAAYFCASSSRQGGDTGELFFGEGSRLTVL.